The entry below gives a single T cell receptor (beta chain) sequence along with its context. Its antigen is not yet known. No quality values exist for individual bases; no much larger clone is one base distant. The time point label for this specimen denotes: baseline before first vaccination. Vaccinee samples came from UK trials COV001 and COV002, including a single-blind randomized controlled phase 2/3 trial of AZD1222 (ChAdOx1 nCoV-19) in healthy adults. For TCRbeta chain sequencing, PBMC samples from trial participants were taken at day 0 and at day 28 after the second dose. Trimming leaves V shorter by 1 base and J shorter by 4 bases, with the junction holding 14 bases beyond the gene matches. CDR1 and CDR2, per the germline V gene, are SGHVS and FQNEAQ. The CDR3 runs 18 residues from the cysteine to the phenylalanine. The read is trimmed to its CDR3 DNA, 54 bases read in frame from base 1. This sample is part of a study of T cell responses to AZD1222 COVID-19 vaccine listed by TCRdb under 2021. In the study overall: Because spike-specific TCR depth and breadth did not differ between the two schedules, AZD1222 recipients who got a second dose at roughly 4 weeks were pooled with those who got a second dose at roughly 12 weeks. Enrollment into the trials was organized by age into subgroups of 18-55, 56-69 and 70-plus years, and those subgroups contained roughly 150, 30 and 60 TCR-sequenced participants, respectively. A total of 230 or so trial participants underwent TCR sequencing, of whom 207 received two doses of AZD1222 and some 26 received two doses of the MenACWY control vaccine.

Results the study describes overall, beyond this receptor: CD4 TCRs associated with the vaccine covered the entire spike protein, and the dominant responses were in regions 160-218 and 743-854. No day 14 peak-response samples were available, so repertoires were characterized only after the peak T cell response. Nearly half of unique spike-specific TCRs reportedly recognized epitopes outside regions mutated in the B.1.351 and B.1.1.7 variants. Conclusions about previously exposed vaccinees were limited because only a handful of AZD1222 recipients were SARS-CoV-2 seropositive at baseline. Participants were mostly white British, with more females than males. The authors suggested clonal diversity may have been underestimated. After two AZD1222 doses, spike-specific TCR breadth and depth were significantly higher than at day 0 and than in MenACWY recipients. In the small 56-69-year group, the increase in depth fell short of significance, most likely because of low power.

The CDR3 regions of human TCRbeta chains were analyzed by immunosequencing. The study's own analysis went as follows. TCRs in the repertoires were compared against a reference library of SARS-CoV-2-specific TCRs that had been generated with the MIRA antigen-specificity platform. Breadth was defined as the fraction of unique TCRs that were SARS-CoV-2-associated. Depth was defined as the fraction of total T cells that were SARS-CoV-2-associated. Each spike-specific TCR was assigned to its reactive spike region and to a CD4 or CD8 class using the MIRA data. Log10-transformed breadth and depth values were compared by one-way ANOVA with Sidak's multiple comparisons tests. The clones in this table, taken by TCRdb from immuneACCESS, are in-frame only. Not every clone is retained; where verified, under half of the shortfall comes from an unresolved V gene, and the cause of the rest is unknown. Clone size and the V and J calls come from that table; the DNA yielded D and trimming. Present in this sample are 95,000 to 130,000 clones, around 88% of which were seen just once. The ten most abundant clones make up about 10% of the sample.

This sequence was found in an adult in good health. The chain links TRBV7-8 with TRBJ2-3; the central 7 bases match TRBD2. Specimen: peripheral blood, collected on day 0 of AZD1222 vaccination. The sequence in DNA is TGTGCCAGCAGCTTAGTAGCTTATGGGAGGGGAGGGGCAGATACGCAGTATTTT. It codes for CASSLVAYGRGGADTQYF. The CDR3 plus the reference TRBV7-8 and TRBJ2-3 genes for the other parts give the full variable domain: GAGVSQSPRYKVAKRGQDVALRCDPISGHVSLFWYQQALGQGPEFLTYFQNEAQLDKSGLPSDRFFAERPEGSVSTLKIQRTQQEDSAVYLCASSLVAYGRGGADTQYFGPGTRLTVL.